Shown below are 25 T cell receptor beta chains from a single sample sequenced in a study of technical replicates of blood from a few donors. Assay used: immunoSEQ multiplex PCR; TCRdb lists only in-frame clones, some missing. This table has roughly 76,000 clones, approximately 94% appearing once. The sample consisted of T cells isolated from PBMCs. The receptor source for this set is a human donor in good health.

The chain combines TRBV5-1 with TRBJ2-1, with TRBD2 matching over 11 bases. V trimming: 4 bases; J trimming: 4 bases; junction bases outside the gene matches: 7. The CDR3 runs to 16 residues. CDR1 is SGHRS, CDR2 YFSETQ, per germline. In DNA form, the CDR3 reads TGCGCCAGCAGCCTAGGACTAGCGGGTGCATACAATGAGCAGTTCTTC. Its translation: CASSLGLAGAYNEQFF. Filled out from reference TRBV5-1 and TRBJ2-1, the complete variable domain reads KAGVTQTPRYLIKTRGQQVTLSCSPISGHRSVSWYQQTPGQGLQFLFEYFSETQRNKGNFPGRFSGRQFSNSRSEMNVSTLELGDSALYLCASSLGLAGAYNEQFFGPGTRLTVL.

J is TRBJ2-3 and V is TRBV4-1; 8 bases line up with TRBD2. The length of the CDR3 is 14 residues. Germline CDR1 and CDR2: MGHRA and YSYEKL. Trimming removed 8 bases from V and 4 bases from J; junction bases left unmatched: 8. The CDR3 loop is CASGTSGVSDTQYF. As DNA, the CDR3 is TGCGCCAGCGGCACTAGCGGAGTGTCAGATACGCAGTATTTT.

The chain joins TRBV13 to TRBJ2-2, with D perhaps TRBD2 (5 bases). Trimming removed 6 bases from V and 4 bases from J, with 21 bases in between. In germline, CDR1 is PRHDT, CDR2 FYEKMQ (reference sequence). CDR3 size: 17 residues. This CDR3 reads CASRLGFGIRSTGELFF. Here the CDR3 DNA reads TGTGCCAGCAGGCTTGGCTTCGGGATACGAAGCACCGGGGAGCTGTTTTTT.

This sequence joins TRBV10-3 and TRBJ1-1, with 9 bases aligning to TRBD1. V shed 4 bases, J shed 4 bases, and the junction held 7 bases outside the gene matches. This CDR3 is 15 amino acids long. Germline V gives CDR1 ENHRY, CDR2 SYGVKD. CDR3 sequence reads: CAISAEQGAGTEAFF. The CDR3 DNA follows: TGTGCCATCAGTGCGGAACAGGGGGCAGGCACTGAAGCTTTCTTT.

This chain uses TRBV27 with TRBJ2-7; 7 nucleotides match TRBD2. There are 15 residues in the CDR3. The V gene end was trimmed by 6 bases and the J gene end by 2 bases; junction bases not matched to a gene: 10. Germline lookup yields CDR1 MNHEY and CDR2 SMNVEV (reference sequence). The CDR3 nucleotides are TGTGCCAGCAGCCAATCTAGCGGTTGGACCTACGAGCAGTACTTC. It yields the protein CASSQSSGWTYEQYF.

CDR3 nucleotides: TGTGCCAGCAATACGCGGGGGGGCGAGACCCAGTACTTC. The encoded protein is CASNTRGGETQYF. V gene TRBV6-5 combines with J gene TRBJ2-5; 9 bases line up with TRBD2. V gave up 7 bases and J gave up 5 bases; unmatched junction bases: 5. From germline, CDR1 is MNHEY and CDR2 SVGAGI. The CDR3 loop spans 13 amino acids.

CDR3 protein: CASSVASQGQGAFF. As DNA, the CDR3 is TGTGCCAGCAGCGTCGCCTCTCAGGGCCAGGGAGCTTTCTTT. This chain uses TRBV9 with TRBJ1-1; the D gene is possibly TRBD1 (5 bases). Trimming removed 2 bases from V and 10 bases from J, with 18 bases in between. Germline assignment: CDR1 SGDLS and CDR2 YYNGEE. CDR3 size: 14 residues.

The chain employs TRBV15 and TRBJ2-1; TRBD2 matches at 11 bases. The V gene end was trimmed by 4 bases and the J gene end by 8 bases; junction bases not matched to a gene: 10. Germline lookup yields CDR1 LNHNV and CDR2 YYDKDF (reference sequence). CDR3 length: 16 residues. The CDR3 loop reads CATSTRVLAGGDEQFF. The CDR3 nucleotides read TGTGCCACCAGCACCCGAGTTCTAGCGGGAGGCGATGAGCAGTTCTTC.

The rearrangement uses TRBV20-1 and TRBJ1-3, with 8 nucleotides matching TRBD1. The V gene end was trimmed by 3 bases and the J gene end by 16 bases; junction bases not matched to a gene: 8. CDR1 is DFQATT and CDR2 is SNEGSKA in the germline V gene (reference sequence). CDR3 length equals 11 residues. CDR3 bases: TGCAGTGCTAGCCTCCCGGGACAGGAGTATTTT. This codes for CSASLPGQEYF.

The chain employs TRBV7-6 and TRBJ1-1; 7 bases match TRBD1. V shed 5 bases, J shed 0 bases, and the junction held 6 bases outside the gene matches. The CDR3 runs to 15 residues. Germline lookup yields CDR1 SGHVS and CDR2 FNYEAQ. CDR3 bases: TGTGCCAGCAGCCCCGGGACAGTCATGAACACTGAAGCTTTCTTT. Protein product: CASSPGTVMNTEAFF.

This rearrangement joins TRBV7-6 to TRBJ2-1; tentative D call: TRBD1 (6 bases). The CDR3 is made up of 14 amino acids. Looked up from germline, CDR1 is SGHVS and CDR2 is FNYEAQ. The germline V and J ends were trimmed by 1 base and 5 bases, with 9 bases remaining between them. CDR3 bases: TGTGCCAGCAGCTTAGGGACAGCAGACAATGAGCAGTTCTTC. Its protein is CASSLGTADNEQFF.

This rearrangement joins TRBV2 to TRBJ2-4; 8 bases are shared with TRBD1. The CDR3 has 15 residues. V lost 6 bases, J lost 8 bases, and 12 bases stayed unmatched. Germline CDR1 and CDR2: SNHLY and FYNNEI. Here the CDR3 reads CASRALKDREDIQYF. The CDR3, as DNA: TGTGCCAGCAGAGCCCTGAAGGACAGGGAGGACATTCAGTACTTC.

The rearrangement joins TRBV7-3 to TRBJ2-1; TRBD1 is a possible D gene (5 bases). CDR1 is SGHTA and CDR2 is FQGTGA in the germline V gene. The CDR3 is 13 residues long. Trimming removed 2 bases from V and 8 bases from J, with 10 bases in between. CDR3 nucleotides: TGTGCCAGCAGCTTAGTTTTAGGGGATGAGCAGTTCTTC. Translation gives CASSLVLGDEQFF.

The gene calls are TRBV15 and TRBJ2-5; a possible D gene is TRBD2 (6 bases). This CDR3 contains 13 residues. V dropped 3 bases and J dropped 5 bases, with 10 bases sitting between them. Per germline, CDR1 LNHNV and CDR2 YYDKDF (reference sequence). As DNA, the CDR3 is TGTGCCACCAGCAGGGGGGGTGGGGAGACCCAGTACTTC. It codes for CATSRGGGETQYF.

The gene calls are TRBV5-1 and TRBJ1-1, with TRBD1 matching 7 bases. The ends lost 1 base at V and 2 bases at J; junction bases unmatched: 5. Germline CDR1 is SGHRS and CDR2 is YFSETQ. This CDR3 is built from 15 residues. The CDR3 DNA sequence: TGCGCCAGCAGCTTGACTTGGACAGGCAACACTGAAGCTTTCTTT. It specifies CASSLTWTGNTEAFF.

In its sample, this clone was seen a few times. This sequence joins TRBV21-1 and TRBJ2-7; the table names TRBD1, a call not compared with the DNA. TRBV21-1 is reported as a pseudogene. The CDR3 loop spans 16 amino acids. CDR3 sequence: CASSEETGLRGGEQYF. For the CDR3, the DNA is TGTGCCAGCAGCGAGGAAACCGGCTTACGAGGGGGCGAGCAGTACTTC.

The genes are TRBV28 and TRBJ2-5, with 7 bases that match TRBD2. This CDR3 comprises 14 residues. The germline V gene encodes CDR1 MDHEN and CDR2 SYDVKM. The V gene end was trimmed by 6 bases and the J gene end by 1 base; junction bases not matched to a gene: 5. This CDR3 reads CASSDGRIQETQYF. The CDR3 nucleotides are TGTGCCAGCAGCGACGGGAGGATCCAAGAGACCCAGTACTTC.

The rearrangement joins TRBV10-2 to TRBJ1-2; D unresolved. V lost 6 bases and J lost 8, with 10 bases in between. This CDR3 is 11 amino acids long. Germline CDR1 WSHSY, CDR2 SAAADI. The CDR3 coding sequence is TGCGCCAGCAGCCCCGGTAGAGGCTACACCTTC. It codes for CASSPGRGYTF.

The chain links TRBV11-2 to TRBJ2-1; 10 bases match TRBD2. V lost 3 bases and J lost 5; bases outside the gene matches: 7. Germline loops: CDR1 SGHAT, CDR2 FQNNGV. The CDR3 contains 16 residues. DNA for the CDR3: TGTGCCAGCAGCTTTAGTGGGACTAGCGCGGACAATGAGCAGTTCTTC. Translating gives CASSFSGTSADNEQFF.

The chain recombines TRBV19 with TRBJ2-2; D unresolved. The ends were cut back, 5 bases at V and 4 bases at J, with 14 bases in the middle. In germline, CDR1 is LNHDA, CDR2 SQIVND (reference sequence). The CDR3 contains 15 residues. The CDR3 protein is CASSQSYDVTGELFF. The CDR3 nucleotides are TGTGCCAGTAGTCAGTCATATGATGTCACCGGGGAGCTGTTTTTT.

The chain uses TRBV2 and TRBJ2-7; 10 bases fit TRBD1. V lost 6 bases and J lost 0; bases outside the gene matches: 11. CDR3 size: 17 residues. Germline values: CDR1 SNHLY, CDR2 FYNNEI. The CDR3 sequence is CASRGLTGGRSSYEQYF. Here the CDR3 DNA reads TGTGCCAGCAGGGGATTGACAGGGGGCCGCAGCTCCTACGAGCAGTACTTC.

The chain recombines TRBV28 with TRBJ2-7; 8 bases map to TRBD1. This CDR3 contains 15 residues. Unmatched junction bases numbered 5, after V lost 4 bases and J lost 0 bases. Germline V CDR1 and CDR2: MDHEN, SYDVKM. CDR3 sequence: CASSWTGYHSYEQYF. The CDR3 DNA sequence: TGTGCCAGCAGTTGGACAGGGTACCACTCCTACGAGCAGTACTTC.

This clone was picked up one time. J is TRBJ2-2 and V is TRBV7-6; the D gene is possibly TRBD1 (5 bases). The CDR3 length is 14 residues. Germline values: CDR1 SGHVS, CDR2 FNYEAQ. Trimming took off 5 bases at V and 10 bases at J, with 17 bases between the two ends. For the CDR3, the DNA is TGTGCCAGCAGCCCAACCCCCCAGGGTGTGGAGCTGTTTTTT. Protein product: CASSPTPQGVELFF.

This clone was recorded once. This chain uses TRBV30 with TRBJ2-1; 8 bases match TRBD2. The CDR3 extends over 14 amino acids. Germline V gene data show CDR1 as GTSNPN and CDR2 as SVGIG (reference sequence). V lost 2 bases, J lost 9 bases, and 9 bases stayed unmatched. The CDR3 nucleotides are TGTGCCTGGAGTCCTCCGGGACTAGGGAGTGAGCAGTTCTTC. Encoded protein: CAWSPPGLGSEQFF.

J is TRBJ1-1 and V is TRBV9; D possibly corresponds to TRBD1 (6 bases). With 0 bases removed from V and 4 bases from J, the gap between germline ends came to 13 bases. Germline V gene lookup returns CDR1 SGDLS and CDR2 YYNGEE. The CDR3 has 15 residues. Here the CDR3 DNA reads TGTGCCAGCAGCGTAGGGGGGCGCCGATCCACTGAAGCTTTCTTT. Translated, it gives CASSVGGRRSTEAFF.